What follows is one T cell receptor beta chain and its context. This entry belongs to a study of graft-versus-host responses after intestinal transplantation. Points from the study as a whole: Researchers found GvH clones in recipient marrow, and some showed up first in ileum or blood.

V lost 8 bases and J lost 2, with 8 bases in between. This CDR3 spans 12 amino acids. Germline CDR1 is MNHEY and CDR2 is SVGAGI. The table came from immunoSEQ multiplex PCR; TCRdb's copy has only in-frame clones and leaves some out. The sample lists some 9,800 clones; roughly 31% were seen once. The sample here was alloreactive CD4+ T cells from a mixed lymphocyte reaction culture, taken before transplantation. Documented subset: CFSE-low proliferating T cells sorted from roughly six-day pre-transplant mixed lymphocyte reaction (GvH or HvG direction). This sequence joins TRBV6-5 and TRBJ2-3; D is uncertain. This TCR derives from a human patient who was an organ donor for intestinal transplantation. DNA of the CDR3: TGTGCCAGCGGGAAAAACACAGATACGCAGTATTTT. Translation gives CASGKNTDTQYF.